This T cell receptor beta chain comes out of a study of regulatory T cells in long-lasting Graves disease. Study-wide context: Less than 3 months of antithyroid drugs had been taken by newly diagnosed Graves' patients.

Germline CDR1 is MNHNS and CDR2 is SASEGT. The CDR3 length is 15 residues. The V end lost 0 bases, the J end lost 2 bases, and 10 bases lay between the germline ends. Regarding time point: newly diagnosed GD, antithyroid drugs for less than 3 months. From RNA extracted from PBMCs, the TCR library was made. In its sample, this clonotype was seen many times. Its antigen is currently unknown. Study-wide results and caveats: Persistent disease preferred TRBV28, TRBJ1-2 and TRBJ2-5.

Libraries of TCR beta came from iRepertoire HTBI primers plus Arm-PCR of CDR3 regions. Via MiXCR, TCRdb re-called the multiplex PCR reads, giving one row per CDR3 protein. The data show about 470,000 distinct CDR3 sequences, about 15% seen once. These same data were also listed under a study on T cells in Graves' hyperthyroidism and ophthalmopathy. In that study: During a first-round RT-PCR of the TCR CDR3, the HTBI primer set was used. A model of 13 V-J pairs discriminated ophthalmopathy from stable hyperthyroidism.

The receptor comes from a woman in her twenties or thirties with Graves disease. The input for sequencing was peripheral blood mononuclear cells (PBMCs), taken at new diagnosis, from a patient treated with antithyroid drugs. The J gene is TRBJ2-5, the V gene TRBV6-1, with D possibly being TRBD2 (6 bases). The CDR3 nucleotides read TGTGCCAGCAGTGAAGCGTTGGGGACTCAAGAGACCCAGTACTTC. Encoded protein: CASSEALGTQETQYF.